The 27 T cell receptor beta chains below were found in one sample sequenced in a study of response to subunit inactivated influenza vaccine. TCRdb re-called the RT-PCR reads with MiXCR, one entry per CDR3 protein. Of roughly 170,000 distinct CDR3 sequences listed, around a tenth were seen once; the top ten hold approximately 11%. Material: non-naive T cells sorted from PBMCs, obtained on the day of vaccination. These receptors were collected from a man aged 50-60 years who received an inactivated influenza vaccine.

Concerning this clonotype: Possible read error: a much larger clone is one base away. The genes are TRBV12-3 or TRBV12-4 and TRBJ2-1; TRBD1 agrees at 8 bases. This CDR3 region has 13 residues. The CDR3 protein is CVSSRNQGAGQFF. Written as DNA, the CDR3 is TGTGTCAGCAGCCGAAACCAGGGGGCGGGGCAGTTCTTC.

The chain couples TRBV2 to TRBJ2-3; 11 bases line up with TRBD1. Germline V gene data show CDR1 as SNHLY and CDR2 as FYNNEI. J was trimmed by 5 bases and V by 8 bases; bases with no gene match: 3. The CDR3 sequence is 13 residues long. The CDR3 sequence is CASGQGAGDTQYF. CDR3 bases: TGTGCCAGCGGACAGGGGGCGGGAGATACGCAGTATTTT.

This clonotype was recorded many times. The J gene is TRBJ2-7, the V gene TRBV29-1; D perhaps matches TRBD2 (6 bases). The germline V and J ends were trimmed by 5 bases and 6 bases, with 17 bases remaining between them. This CDR3 spans 13 amino acids. CDR1 is SQVTM and CDR2 is ANQGSEA in the germline V gene. The CDR3 sequence is CSVTGLSLSEQYF. The CDR3 nucleotides read TGCAGCGTTACTGGACTAAGCCTTTCCGAGCAGTACTTC.

The rearrangement joins TRBV28 to TRBJ1-2, with unresolved D. CDR1 MDHEN and CDR2 SYDVKM come from the germline V gene. The CDR3 is 17 amino acids. The germline V and J ends were trimmed by 4 bases and 4 bases, with 22 bases remaining between them. The CDR3 nucleotides are TGTGCCAGCAGTTCCCTCGGACTGCAAAGGGAGGCCTATGGCTACACCTTC. It codes for CASSSLGLQREAYGYTF.

The chain recombines TRBV28 with TRBJ1-1; D call uncertain. The length of the CDR3 is 13 residues. V dropped 3 bases and J dropped 5 bases, with 10 bases sitting between them. In germline, CDR1 is MDHEN, CDR2 SYDVKM. In DNA, the CDR3 is TGTGCCAGCAGTTTTTCGTCGCAGACTGAAGCTTTCTTT. Its translation: CASSFSSQTEAFF.

This clonotype appeared many times. This chain's CDR3 is CASKTGFYSNQPQHF. CDR3 DNA: TGCGCCAGCAAAACAGGGTTCTATAGCAATCAGCCCCAGCATTTT. This chain links TRBV4-1 with TRBJ1-5; D perhaps matches TRBD1 (6 bases). Germline V gene data show CDR1 as MGHRA and CDR2 as YSYEKL. The CDR3 runs to 15 residues. Trimming cost V 7 bases and J 0 bases, with 13 bases left between them.

This clonotype has a count of ten or more. CDR3 amino acids: CASSFLAGDYNEQFF. The DNA for the CDR3 is TGTGCCAGCAGCTTCCTAGCGGGAGACTACAATGAGCAGTTCTTC. The J gene is TRBJ2-1, the V gene TRBV11-2; 10 bases agree with TRBD2. Germline trimming cut 3 bases from V and 3 bases from J; bases unmatched to any gene: 2. The CDR3 loop spans 15 amino acids. Germline V gene data show CDR1 as SGHAT and CDR2 as FQNNGV. The variable domain in full, with the rest retrieved from reference TRBV11-2 and TRBJ2-1, is EAGVAQSPRYKIIEKRQSVAFWCNPISGHATLYWYQQILGQGPKLLIQFQNNGVVDDSQLPKDRFSAERLKGVDSTLKIQPAKLEDSAVYLCASSFLAGDYNEQFFGPGTRLTVL.

This chain connects TRBV5-1 to TRBJ2-7, with 7 nucleotides matching TRBD1. The junction had 7 bases not matched to a gene; V was cut back by 4 bases and J by 0 bases. The CDR3 spans 15 residues. The V gene's germline CDR1 is SGHRS and CDR2 YFSETQ. The chain's CDR3 is CASSVGQASSYEQYF. The CDR3 DNA is TGCGCCAGCAGCGTCGGACAGGCAAGCTCCTACGAGCAGTACTTC. Full variable domain (missing parts from reference TRBV5-1 and TRBJ2-7): KAGVTQTPRYLIKTRGQQVTLSCSPISGHRSVSWYQQTPGQGLQFLFEYFSETQRNKGNFPGRFSGRQFSNSRSEMNVSTLELGDSALYLCASSVGQASSYEQYFGPGTRLTVT.

V usage is TRBV9 and J usage is TRBJ2-3, with TRBD1 matching 10 bases. The CDR3 is 15 amino acids. The V and J ends lost 4 bases and 1 base, in that order; junction bases with no gene match: 3. Germline CDR1 and CDR2: SGDLS and YYNGEE. In DNA, the CDR3 is TGTGCCAGCAGCTTTGGGACAGGGGGCACAGATACGCAGTATTTT. Translating gives CASSFGTGGTDTQYF.

V gene TRBV4-3 combines with J gene TRBJ1-6; unclear D gene. V was pared by 0 bases and J by 10 bases, with 7 bases between. The CDR3 has 13 amino acids. Germline CDR1 LGHNA, CDR2 YSLEER. CDR3 nucleotides: TGCGCCAGCAGCCAAGAAGAGCAATCACCCCTCCACTTT. Translating it yields CASSQEEQSPLHF.

This clonotype came up a few times. The CDR3 bases are TGCGCCAGCAGCTCGACTAGCGGGGTGACCGGGGAGCTGTTTTTT. This gives the protein CASSSTSGVTGELFF. The rearrangement uses TRBV5-1 and TRBJ2-2, with 11 bases identical to TRBD2. Germline assignment: CDR1 SGHRS and CDR2 YFSETQ. J was trimmed by 5 bases and V by 3 bases; bases with no gene match: 3. This CDR3 is built from 15 residues.

There are a few counts of this clonotype. V usage is TRBV6-1 and J usage is TRBJ1-2, with D hard to call. Trimming shortened V by 3 bases and J by 5 bases, and 7 bases separated the two germline ends. CDR3 length equals 12 residues. CDR1 is MNHNS, CDR2 SASEGT, per germline. Here the CDR3 reads CASSDSGYGYTF. In DNA, the CDR3 is TGTGCCAGCAGTGACAGCGGGTATGGCTACACCTTC.

This clonotype showed up many times. The chain links TRBV4-3 to TRBJ2-3, with 9 nucleotides matching TRBD2. Germline assignment: CDR1 LGHNA and CDR2 YSLEER. This CDR3 is 18 amino acids long. V was clipped by 0 bases and J by 3 bases; unmatched bases: 10. The CDR3 sequence is CASSQEFFSGGATDTQYF. CDR3 nucleotides: TGCGCCAGCAGCCAAGAATTTTTTAGCGGGGGAGCTACAGATACGCAGTATTTT.

This clonotype was detected ten times or more. The genes are TRBV4-2 and TRBJ2-2; 16 positions match TRBD2. The junction had 9 bases not matched to a gene; V was cut back by 3 bases and J by 5 bases. CDR3 length equals 19 residues. Germline V CDR1 and CDR2: LGHNA, YNFKEQ. CDR3: CASSQAGTSGRASTGELFF. In DNA, the CDR3 is TGTGCCAGCAGCCAGGCTGGGACTAGCGGGAGGGCGTCTACCGGGGAGCTGTTTTTT.

This clonotype was counted ten times or more. The CDR3 DNA is TGTGCCAGCAGCCCATCCCACCCCCCACAGGGTTACGAGCAGTACTTC. Translated, it gives CASSPSHPPQGYEQYF. This chain connects TRBV4-2 to TRBJ2-7, with D possibly being TRBD1 (6 bases). This CDR3 has 16 amino acids. Germline V gene data show CDR1 as LGHNA and CDR2 as YNFKEQ. Trimming left V 4 bases short and J 4 bases short, with 20 bases between.

This clonotype was seen ten or more times. The gene calls are TRBV4-3 and TRBJ2-7; 10 nucleotides agree with TRBD2. Trimming cost V 2 bases and J 2 bases; bases outside gene matches: 9. The CDR3 runs to 17 residues. Germline V gene sequence: CDR1 LGHNA, CDR2 YSLEER. Written as DNA, the CDR3 is TGCGCCAGCAGCCAATCAACGGACCTAGCGGGAGCCTACGAGCAGTACTTC. Translating gives CASSQSTDLAGAYEQYF.

The chain carries TRBV7-2 and TRBJ2-7; 7 nucleotides match TRBD1. V was clipped by 4 bases and J by 3 bases; unmatched bases: 6. Germline CDR1 reads SGHTA; CDR2 reads FQGNSA. This CDR3 has 14 residues. CDR3 in amino acids: CASSSNRGFYEQYF. CDR3 sequence (DNA): TGTGCCAGCAGCTCGAACAGGGGATTCTACGAGCAGTACTTC.

This clonotype was recorded a few times. The genes are TRBV28 and TRBJ1-1, with D possibly TRBD1 on 5 matching bases. V shed 2 bases and J shed 11 bases, with 9 bases lying between them. CDR1 and CDR2 (germline): MDHEN, SYDVKM. The CDR3 sequence is 11 residues long. The CDR3 sequence: CASSLQGMAFF. The CDR3 DNA is TGTGCCAGCAGTTTACAGGGCATGGCTTTCTTT.

This clonotype was seen a handful of times. The chain carries TRBV19 and TRBJ2-3; a possible D gene is TRBD1 (6 bases). This CDR3 has 15 amino acids. Trimming took 6 bases from V and 6 from J, leaving 19 bases between them. Germline CDR1 and CDR2: LNHDA and SQIVND (reference sequence). CDR3 bases: TGTGCCAGTAGGAGTACAGGGAAAAGCCTCGATACGCAGTATTTT. Residues: CASRSTGKSLDTQYF.

This clonotype was counted ten times or more. The J gene is TRBJ2-1, the V gene TRBV4-3, with 7 nucleotides matching TRBD1. This CDR3 comprises 16 residues. V dropped 0 bases and J dropped 3; count of bases not matched to a gene: 5. Germline assignment: CDR1 LGHNA and CDR2 YSLEER. As DNA, the CDR3 is TGCGCCAGCAGCCAAGAAGTACAGGGGAACTACAATGAGCAGTTCTTC. This gives the protein CASSQEVQGNYNEQFF.

The J gene is TRBJ2-7, the V gene TRBV20-1; 7 bases line up with TRBD1. V lost 5 bases and J lost 5; bases outside the gene matches: 18. Germline CDR1 DFQATT, CDR2 SNEGSKA (reference sequence). CDR3 length: 16 residues. CDR3 coding DNA: TGCAGTGCTGAGGACAGGAAGGGGCCCCACTCGAACGAGCAGTACTTC. Its protein is CSAEDRKGPHSNEQYF.

This clonotype was found many times. The chain has TRBV11-2 and TRBJ2-2; D not certain. V was shortened by 1 base and J by 4 bases, with 7 bases between the two germline ends. CDR1 and CDR2 from the germline V gene are SGHAT and FQNNGV. The CDR3 is made up of 14 amino acids. The CDR3 DNA reads as TGTGCCAGCAGCTTAGGGTTTGGCACCGGGGAGCTGTTTTTT. Amino acids: CASSLGFGTGELFF.

Details on this clonotype: The junction shows a germline mismatch at one end, possibly a read error. The chain employs TRBV6-2 or TRBV6-3 and TRBJ1-5, with TRBD1 as a possible D gene (5 bases). The CDR3 has 18 residues. Germline loops: CDR1 MNHEY, CDR2 SVGEGT. CDR3 loop: CASSYSLTGHSSNQPHHF. The CDR3 DNA reads as TGTGCCAGCAGTTACTCGCTTACAGGTCATAGTAGCAATCAGCCCCACCATTTT.

This clonotype was picked up many times. The genes are TRBV18 and TRBJ2-1; 8 bases fit TRBD2. Trimming at V came to 3 bases and at J to 2 bases, leaving 3 bases not matched to a gene. The germline CDR1 and CDR2 sequences are KGHSH and LQKENI. The CDR3 contains 15 residues. This CDR3 is CASSPLAGPYNEQFF. In DNA form, the CDR3 reads TGTGCCAGCTCACCGTTAGCGGGACCCTACAATGAGCAGTTCTTC.

The J gene is TRBJ2-3, the V gene TRBV7-2, with TRBD2 identical over 14 bases. The CDR3 consists of 15 residues. CDR1 SGHTA and CDR2 FQGNSA come from the germline V gene. V shed 5 bases, J shed 7 bases, and the junction held 5 bases outside the gene matches. CDR3 protein: CASSPTSGRGNTQYF. The DNA for the CDR3 is TGTGCCAGCAGCCCGACTAGCGGGAGGGGTAATACGCAGTATTTT.

To note about this clonotype: A much larger clone differs from this one at a single base, so this may be a read error. The rearrangement links TRBV20-1 to TRBJ2-7; the match to TRBD1 covers 7 bases. V lost 0 bases to trimming and J lost 5 bases; unmatched junction nucleotides: 4. Germline lookup yields CDR1 DFQATT and CDR2 SNEGSKA (reference sequence). This CDR3 contains 13 residues. CDR3 sequence: CSARDSDRDEQYF. The CDR3 coding sequence is TGCAGTGCTAGAGATAGTGACAGGGACGAGCAGTACTTC.

This clonotype was recorded many times. The rearrangement links TRBV20-1 to TRBJ2-1; either TRBD1 or TRBD2 may fit D (6 bases each). The germline V gene has CDR1 DFQATT and CDR2 SNEGSKA (reference sequence). The CDR3 is made up of 15 amino acids. Trimming removed 2 bases at V and 8 bases at J, with 19 bases between. CDR3: CSARPGSSGGDEQFF. CDR3 coding DNA: TGCAGTGCTAGACCCGGGAGCTCCGGGGGCGATGAGCAGTTCTTC.